What follows describes a single TCR beta chain. Its antigen is currently unknown. Researchers built TCR beta cDNA using 5'RACE template switching with UMIs. TCRdb re-analyzed the 5' RACE reads; it lists each CDR3 protein once, without DNA. This sample contains roughly 170,000 distinct CDR3 sequences. The CDR3 has 11 amino acids. Germline V gene lookup returns CDR1 ENHRY and CDR2 SYGVKD. The data are from a study of T cells expressing NK-cell markers. At the level of the study: Sorted T-cell subsets CD3+CD56+NKG2C+, CD3+CD56+NKG2C- and CD3+CD56-NKG2C+ were TCR beta-sequenced. Sequencing covered eight donors, seven HCMV-seropositive and one seronegative. General study points: Expanded clones of NKG2C+ T cells had an unclear HCMV specificity.

The receptor's source is a woman between 18 and 69 years old in good health. V is TRBV10-3 and J is TRBJ2-1. The sequenced material came from blood T cells: a sorted CD56 or NKG2C T cell subset, CD4+ or CD8+ T cells, or bulk PBMC T cells (not recorded which). The CDR3 loop reads CASHGDNEQFF.